One sample yielded the 16 T cell receptor beta chains listed below, sequenced in a study of blood T cell repertoires in COVID-19. Clones were sequenced by immunoSEQ multiplex PCR, and TCRdb holds only the in-frame ones, with some missing. The data contain approximately 150,000 clones, around 83% of them singletons. Specimen: peripheral blood. The origin of the receptors is a human donor with acute or convalescent COVID-19. The donor label of this sample is uncertain.

There are a few counts of this clone. The chain employs TRBV4-3 and TRBJ2-7, with 9 bases identical to TRBD1. Trimming took 0 bases from V and 4 from J; bases not matched to a gene: 4. From germline, CDR1 is LGHNA and CDR2 YSLEER. CDR3 length: 15 residues. The CDR3 sequence is CASSQDWDRVYEQYF. The CDR3 region has the DNA TGCGCCAGCAGCCAAGACTGGGACAGGGTTTACGAGCAGTACTTC.

The gene calls are TRBV13 and TRBJ1-1; maybe TRBD1 (6 bases). V gave up 3 bases and J gave up 4 bases, with 15 bases separating them. This CDR3 has 15 amino acids. Germline CDR1 is PRHDT and CDR2 is FYEKMQ (reference sequence). The CDR3: CASSFRDNPATEAFF. The CDR3 bases are TGTGCCAGCAGCTTCCGGGACAACCCTGCCACTGAAGCTTTCTTT.

The chain employs TRBV13 and TRBJ1-1; maybe TRBD1 (5 bases). Per the germline V gene, CDR1 is PRHDT and CDR2 is FYEKMQ (reference sequence). The germline V and J ends were trimmed by 5 bases and 0 bases, with 10 bases remaining between them. The CDR3 extends over 14 amino acids. CDR3 in DNA: TGTGCCAGCAGCCGTAACAGGCTGAACACTGAAGCTTTCTTT. Translated, it gives CASSRNRLNTEAFF.

V and J are TRBV29-1 and TRBJ1-1, with 7 bases matching TRBD1. V gave up 6 bases and J gave up 8 bases; unmatched junction bases: 12. CDR3 size: 13 residues. CDR1 SQVTM and CDR2 ANQGSEA come from the germline V gene. The CDR3 spells CSVDSLGQKEAFF. CDR3 in DNA: TGCAGCGTCGACTCGCTGGGACAGAAAGAAGCTTTCTTT.

The rearrangement links TRBV13 to TRBJ1-6, with D maybe TRBD1 (6 bases). Trimming shortened V by 5 bases and J by 0 bases, and 20 bases separated the two germline ends. Germline V gene data show CDR1 as PRHDT and CDR2 as FYEKMQ (reference sequence). The CDR3 spans 19 residues. As DNA, the CDR3 is TGTGCCAGCAGCCGGAAGACAGGAACTATTAGCTCCTATAATTCACCCCTCCACTTT. It translates to CASSRKTGTISSYNSPLHF. Using reference TRBV13 and TRBJ1-6 for the parts outside the CDR3, the full variable domain is AAGVIQSPRHLIKEKRETATLKCYPIPRHDTVYWYQQGPGQDPQFLISFYEKMQSDKGSIPDRFSAQQFSDYHSELNMSSLELGDSALYFCASSRKTGTISSYNSPLHFGNGTRLTVT.

This clone was recorded only once. This chain joins TRBV2 and TRBJ1-2; 9 bases line up with TRBD1. CDR1 and CDR2 from the germline V gene are SNHLY and FYNNEI. The CDR3 has 14 amino acids. V shed 4 bases, J shed 8 bases, and the junction held 8 bases outside the gene matches. As DNA, the CDR3 is TGTGCCAGCAGTGGGACAGGGGCTGCTAGCGGCTACACCTTC. This codes for CASSGTGAASGYTF.

V and J are TRBV27 and TRBJ1-4; 9 bases fit TRBD1. Trimming at V came to 2 bases and at J to 7 bases, leaving 5 bases not matched to a gene. Germline V gene data show CDR1 as MNHEY and CDR2 as SMNVEV (reference sequence). The CDR3 sequence is 15 residues long. The CDR3, as DNA: TGTGCCAGCAGTTTAAGTGACAGGGGGACTGAAAAACTGTTTTTT. Encoded protein: CASSLSDRGTEKLFF.

The chain uses TRBV4-3 and TRBJ1-1; unclear D gene. Between the trimmed V and J ends, which lost 0 bases and 1 base, there was a span of 9 bases. Germline assignment: CDR1 LGHNA and CDR2 YSLEER. The CDR3 runs to 15 residues. The CDR3, as DNA: TGCGCCAGCAGCCAAGAACTCGGGAGGAACACTGAAGCTTTCTTT. Its protein is CASSQELGRNTEAFF.

V and J are TRBV7-2 and TRBJ2-7, with D unclear. V was pared by 5 bases and J by 0 bases, with 11 bases between. Looked up from germline, CDR1 is SGHTA and CDR2 is FQGNSA. This CDR3 is built from 14 residues. Here the CDR3 reads CASSPNPSSYEQYF. CDR3 sequence (DNA): TGTGCCAGCAGCCCGAACCCTAGCTCCTACGAGCAGTACTTC.

This clone was picked up a small number of times. The chain links TRBV11-2 to TRBJ2-5; 7 bases fit TRBD2. From germline, CDR1 is SGHAT and CDR2 FQNNGV. J lost 3 bases, V lost 8 bases, and 6 bases had no gene match. This CDR3 is 13 amino acids long. CDR3 in DNA: TGTGCCAGCGGGGGGGGGTTTGAAGAGACCCAGTACTTC. It specifies CASGGGFEETQYF.

This clone was recorded once. The chain couples TRBV18 to TRBJ1-2, with TRBD1 matching over 9 bases. CDR1 is KGHSH, CDR2 LQKENI, per germline. The J segment lost 0 bases and the V segment lost 3 bases, leaving 5 bases of the junction unmatched. The CDR3 spans 16 residues. The CDR3: CASSPTGTGPNYGYTF. The CDR3 DNA reads TGTGCCAGCTCACCGACCGGGACAGGGCCTAACTATGGCTACACCTTC.

The gene calls are TRBV24-1 and TRBJ1-1; D remains ambiguous. Germline CDR1 is KGHDR and CDR2 is SFDVKD. V lost 2 bases and J 7 bases, leaving 7 bases between the germline ends. The CDR3 contains 12 residues. The CDR3 nucleotides are TGTGCCACCAGTGATTCCGCACATGAAGCTTTCTTT. Translated, it gives CATSDSAHEAFF.

This clone was counted a few times. This chain connects TRBV10-1 to TRBJ2-7; TRBD2 matches at 11 bases. V was clipped by 6 bases and J by 0 bases; unmatched bases: 10. This CDR3 is 17 amino acids long. Germline V gene data show CDR1 as WNHNN and CDR2 as SYGVQD (reference sequence). The CDR3 protein is CASRPLAGGNFSYEQYV. The CDR3 region has the DNA TGCGCCAGCAGACCCCTAGCGGGAGGTAATTTCTCCTACGAGCAGTACGTC.

J is TRBJ1-1 and V is TRBV7-9; TRBD1 matches at 8 bases. J gave up 3 bases and V 8 bases, and 2 bases lay outside the gene matches. The CDR3 is 12 amino acids. Germline V gene lookup returns CDR1 SEHNR and CDR2 FQNEAQ (reference sequence). CDR3 nucleotide sequence: TGTGCCAGCCAGGGACAGGACACTGAAGCTTTCTTT. It yields the protein CASQGQDTEAFF.

This chain joins TRBV5-1 and TRBJ2-3; perhaps TRBD1 as D (6 bases). Trimming took 4 bases from V and 3 from J, leaving 15 bases between them. Germline-derived CDR1 and CDR2 are SGHRS and YFSETQ. There are 15 residues in the CDR3. CDR3 bases: TGCGCCAGCAGCCTACAGGGAGTTGGGACAGATACGCAGTATTTT. This gives the protein CASSLQGVGTDTQYF. The full variable domain, completed using reference TRBV5-1 and TRBJ2-3, is KAGVTQTPRYLIKTRGQQVTLSCSPISGHRSVSWYQQTPGQGLQFLFEYFSETQRNKGNFPGRFSGRQFSNSRSEMNVSTLELGDSALYLCASSLQGVGTDTQYFGPGTRLTVL.

This sequence joins TRBV19 and TRBJ2-2; D remains ambiguous. Per germline, CDR1 LNHDA and CDR2 SQIVND (reference sequence). The V end lost 9 bases, the J end lost 6 bases, and 11 bases lay between the germline ends. The CDR3 has 12 residues. The CDR3 nucleotides are TGTGCCAGCCACCTCTCGGCCGGGGAGCTGTTTTTT. It encodes CASHLSAGELFF.